A selection of T cell receptor beta chains follows, all from one sample in a study of T cells after posttransplantation cyclophosphamide. TCRdb keeps only in-frame clones here, not all; method: immunoSEQ multiplex PCR. The repertoire holds approximately 5,100 clones, with under 90% as singletons. Sample: PBMCs, taken after allogeneic stem cell transplant with posttransplant cyclophosphamide. These receptors were collected from a male patient aged 45 to 59 who received an allogeneic stem cell transplant from a related donor and was CMV-positive. T cells may partly derive from the graft donor. The CDR3 runs from the conserved cysteine through the conserved F or W. The D gene is left open where the match is weak. Clone size, where shown, is once, few, many, or a class for clones that have expanded.

j_call d_call v_call clone_size cdr3_aa cdr3_nt
TRBJ1-2 - TRBV6-1 - CASSEVSPPPGSNYGYTF TGTGCCAGCAGTGAAGTTTCGCCTCCCCCGGGATCCAACTATGGCTACACCTTC
TRBJ2-5 - TRBV15 - CATRENSGLTGETQYF TGTGCCACCAGGGAAAACAGCGGGCTCACCGGAGAGACCCAGTACTTC
TRBJ1-4 - TRBV15 - CATSRGSSWRRLNEKLFF TGTGCCACCAGCAGAGGTAGTTCTTGGAGGCGGCTGAATGAAAAACTGTTTTTT
TRBJ1-2 - TRBV13 - CASSLGRRQAIGYTF TGTGCCAGCAGCTTAGGACGTCGTCAGGCGATTGGCTACACCTTC
TRBJ2-6 - TRBV11-3 - CASSPGTYGANVLTF TGTGCCAGCAGCCCTGGGACTTATGGGGCCAACGTCCTGACTTTC
TRBJ2-3 TRBD2 TRBV5-1 - CASSSPPSGSRIEADTQYF TGCGCCAGCAGCTCCCCACCTAGCGGGAGTCGGATAGAAGCAGATACGCAGTATTTT
TRBJ2-1 TRBD2 TRBV11-2 - CASSLDAGRGAFNEQFF TGTGCCAGCAGCTTAGATGCTGGGCGGGGGGCCTTCAATGAGCAGTTCTTC
TRBJ2-1 TRBD1 TRBV11-3 - CASSQAGTGSNEQFF TGTGCCAGCAGCCAGGCCGGGACAGGGAGCAATGAGCAGTTCTTC
TRBJ2-5 TRBD2 TRBV27 - CASSLLAGDDETQYF TGTGCCAGCAGTTTATTAGCGGGAGACGATGAGACCCAGTACTTC
TRBJ1-2 - TRBV6-5 - CASSYSNLPLTF TGTGCCAGCAGTTACTCGAATCTACCCCTAACCTTC
TRBJ1-3 TRBD1 TRBV7-2 - CASSPSTGVLSGNTIYF TGTGCCAGCAGCCCGTCGACAGGGGTCCTTTCTGGAAACACCATATATTTT
TRBJ1-1 - TRBV5-1 - CASRPGTPSWTTEAFF TGCGCCAGCAGACCGGGGACACCCTCTTGGACCACTGAAGCTTTCTTT
TRBJ1-2 TRBD1 TRBV5-1 - CASSKGQAYYGYTF TGCGCCAGCAGCAAGGGACAGGCCTACTATGGCTACACCTTC
TRBJ2-2 - TRBV23-1 - CASSTGGAWTGELFF TGCGCCAGCAGTACGGGGGGCGCTTGGACCGGGGAGCTGTTTTTT
TRBJ1-2 - TRBV19 - CASRGPRLRGYTF TGTGCCAGTCGAGGGCCTCGGTTACGTGGCTACACCTTC
TRBJ2-5 - TRBV13 - CASSPRRETQYF TGTGCCAGCAGCCCGCGGAGGGAGACCCAGTACTTC
TRBJ2-1 TRBD2 TRBV6-1 - CASIPGSGRAKQFF TGTGCCAGCATCCCGGGGAGCGGGAGGGCCAAGCAGTTCTTC
TRBJ2-7 TRBD2 TRBV7-8 - CASSRMGTSGRNEQYF TGTGCCAGCAGCCGAATGGGGACTAGCGGGAGGAACGAGCAATACTTC
TRBJ2-3 - TRBV5-4 - CASSSGTSVADTQYF TGTGCCAGCAGCTCCGGGACTTCTGTGGCAGATACGCAGTATTTT
TRBJ2-2 - TRBV9 - CASSVLVSHGTGELFF TGTGCCAGCAGCGTATTAGTAAGCCACGGCACCGGGGAGCTGTTTTTT
TRBJ1-2 - TRBV5-4 few CASSFPGDNNYGYTF TGTGCCAGCAGCTTCCCAGGTGACAACAACTATGGCTACACCTTC
TRBJ2-7 TRBD1 TRBV10-1 - CASEDRGLDEQYF TGCGCCAGCGAGGACAGGGGCCTCGACGAGCAGTACTTC
TRBJ1-1 TRBD1 TRBV5-1 - CASSPRIRQGENTEAFF TGCGCCAGCAGCCCCAGAATCAGACAGGGGGAGAACACTGAAGCTTTCTTT
TRBJ1-6 - TRBV4-3 few CASSPDARGSNSPLHF TGCGCCAGCAGCCCCGACGCAAGGGGTTCTAATTCACCCCTCCACTTT
TRBJ2-1 - TRBV5-6 - CASSPRTALYNEQFF TGTGCCAGCAGCCCTAGGACAGCGTTATACAATGAGCAGTTCTTC
TRBJ2-2 - TRBV7-9 - CASSLSARLSEELFF TGTGCCAGCAGCTTAAGTGCGAGGTTGAGCGAGGAGCTGTTTTTT
TRBJ2-3 - TRBV29-1 - CSVVGTLTDTQYF TGCAGCGTTGTAGGGACTCTCACAGATACGCAGTATTTT
TRBJ1-4 - TRBV18 - CASSRRDGEKLFF TGTGCCAGCTCACGCAGGGATGGTGAAAAACTGTTTTTT
TRBJ1-1 - TRBV30 once CAWSVRGGRNTEAFF TGTGCCTGGAGTGTACGGGGAGGGCGGAACACTGAAGCTTTCTTT
TRBJ1-1 - TRBV5-3 - CARSPRTDMLRNTEAFF TGTGCCAGAAGCCCTCGGACAGACATGTTAAGGAACACTGAAGCTTTCTTT
TRBJ2-2 TRBD2 TRBV11-2 - CASSWGTSAGGELFF TGTGCCAGCAGCTGGGGGACTAGCGCGGGCGGGGAGCTGTTTTTT
TRBJ2-5 - TRBV18 - CASSPWGRGQETQYF TGTGCCAGCTCACCATGGGGAAGGGGCCAAGAGACCCAGTACTTC
TRBJ1-1 - TRBV5-4 - CASSSGLDTEAFF TGTGCCAGCAGCTCAGGGTTGGACACTGAAGCTTTCTTT
TRBJ2-7 - TRBV11-3 - CASSLGGIGAYEQYF TGTGCCAGCAGCCTCGGAGGGATAGGGGCTTACGAGCAGTACTTC
TRBJ2-1 - TRBV10-3 once CAIRQQGLRYNEQFF TGTGCCATCAGACAACAGGGCTTAAGGTACAATGAGCAGTTCTTC
TRBJ2-3 - TRBV21-1 once CASSKVCPTSGRSPDTQYF TGTGCCAGCAGCAAAGTTTGCCCGACTAGCGGGAGGTCCCCAGATACGCAGTATTTT
TRBJ1-1 - TRBV7-2 - CASSSTGGGGTEAFF TGTGCCAGCAGCTCGACTGGGGGAGGGGGTACTGAAGCTTTCTTT
TRBJ2-7 TRBD1 TRBV5-6 - CASSVQGADYEQYF TGTGCCAGCAGCGTACAGGGGGCTGACTACGAGCAGTACTTC
TRBJ2-5 - TRBV29-1 - CSVKGGGETQYF TGCAGCGTTAAGGGGGGGGGTGAGACCCAGTACTTC